The 21 T cell receptor beta chains presented below share a single source sample, sequenced in a study of memory CD4+ T cells and cytomegalovirus serostatus (dated by TCRdb to 2018 to 2020). The library was prepared using the immunoSEQ multiplex PCR assay. TCRdb obtained this table from immuneACCESS and retained in-frame rearrangements with V and J assigned. These tables miss some clones; where compared with another copy, unresolved V genes account for less than half of the shortfall, and the remainder is unexplained. This sample has over 65,000 clones in its table, and roughly three quarters of those were observed once. Together, the top ten hold about 2.5% of the sample. Single viable CD3+CD4+CD8-CD45RO+ cells were sorted as memory CD4+ T cells on a FACSAria II. Sequencing used memory CD4+ T cells from blood. The origin of the receptors is an adult in good health and CMV-seropositive.

V gene TRBV7-2 combines with J gene TRBJ1-1; 8 bases align to TRBD1. CDR3 length equals 15 residues. V lost 4 bases and J lost 1; bases outside the gene matches: 5. CDR1 SGHTA and CDR2 FQGNSA come from the germline V gene. The DNA of the CDR3 is TGTGCCAGCAGCTCCCAGGGGGCTTCGAACACTGAAGCTTTCTTT. Translated, it gives CASSSQGASNTEAFF.

J is TRBJ2-3 and V is TRBV30; 7 bases line up with TRBD1. The length of the CDR3 is 14 residues. Germline loops: CDR1 GTSNPN, CDR2 SVGIG (reference sequence). V shed 0 bases, J shed 3 bases, and the junction held 3 bases outside the gene matches. CDR3 bases: TGTGCCTGGAGTGTGACAGGGATAACAGATACGCAGTATTTT. Translation: CAWSVTGITDTQYF.

V usage is TRBV5-1 and J usage is TRBJ1-1; D perhaps matches TRBD1 (5 bases). CDR1 and CDR2 from the germline V gene are SGHRS and YFSETQ. CDR3 length: 15 residues. The V gene lost 7 bases and the J gene lost 4 bases, with 20 bases spanning the gap. The CDR3 nucleotides read TGCGCCAGCGAAAGTTCCGGGACGTGGGGCACTGAAGCTTTCTTT. The encoded protein is CASESSGTWGTEAFF.

The chain employs TRBV11-2 and TRBJ1-6; no clear D. With 1 base removed from V and 1 base from J, the gap between germline ends came to 2 bases. The CDR3 loop spans 14 amino acids. The V gene's germline CDR1 is SGHAT and CDR2 FQNNGV. CDR3 sequence reads: CASSLASYNSPLHF. For the CDR3, the DNA is TGTGCCAGCAGCTTAGCTTCCTATAATTCACCCCTCCACTTT.

The chain combines TRBV5-1 with TRBJ1-1; 7 nucleotides align to TRBD1. V gave up 3 bases and J gave up 4 bases; unmatched junction bases: 9. Germline V gene data show CDR1 as SGHRS and CDR2 as YFSETQ. The CDR3 spans 15 residues. CDR3 bases: TGCGCCAGCAGCTCGACAGGGCTTGGGATCACTGAAGCTTTCTTT. It translates to CASSSTGLGITEAFF.

In nucleotides, the CDR3 is TGTGCCAGCAGCTCCCGCCCGTCCGGGGGCCAAGAGACCCAGTACTTC. Protein: CASSSRPSGGQETQYF. The chain combines TRBV7-7 with TRBJ2-5; a possible D gene is TRBD2 (6 bases). This CDR3 has 16 residues. The V and J ends lost 4 bases and 1 base respectively, with 16 bases between them. In germline, CDR1 is SSHAT, CDR2 FNYEAQ (reference sequence).

This chain connects TRBV19 to TRBJ1-2; D remains ambiguous. This CDR3 is 15 amino acids long. V was trimmed by 0 bases and J by 5 bases, leaving 13 bases between them. Germline V gene data show CDR1 as LNHDA and CDR2 as SQIVND (reference sequence). The CDR3 protein is CASSIDGTQRYGYTF. The CDR3, as DNA: TGTGCCAGTAGTATAGATGGCACACAGCGATATGGCTACACCTTC.

This sequence joins TRBV5-1 and TRBJ2-2; the D gene is possibly TRBD1 (6 bases). Trimming cost V 7 bases and J 0 bases, with 10 bases left between them. This CDR3 contains 14 residues. Germline loops: CDR1 SGHRS, CDR2 YFSETQ. The chain's CDR3 is CASGRGSNTGELFF. CDR3 nucleotides: TGCGCCAGCGGCAGGGGCTCGAACACCGGGGAGCTGTTTTTT.

The chain carries TRBV18 and TRBJ2-7, with 10 bases lining up with TRBD1. CDR1 is KGHSH, CDR2 LQKENI, per germline. The CDR3 runs to 16 residues. J gave up 2 bases and V 0 bases, and 4 bases lay outside the gene matches. The CDR3 is CASSPPKGQGPYEQYF. CDR3 sequence (DNA): TGTGCCAGCTCACCACCGAAGGGACAGGGGCCCTACGAGCAGTACTTC.

The chain carries TRBV5-8 and TRBJ2-3; the match to TRBD2 covers 9 bases. The CDR3 length is 15 residues. Trimming at V came to 4 bases and at J to 6 bases, leaving 9 bases not matched to a gene. Germline-derived CDR1 and CDR2 are SGHTS and YDEGEE. The DNA for the CDR3 is TGTGCCAGCAGCCTGCTGGCGGGAGGGAAGGATACGCAGTATTTT. Residues: CASSLLAGGKDTQYF.

This clone has only a few counts. The chain links TRBV28 to TRBJ2-7; TRBD1 is a possible D gene (6 bases). The ends were cut back, 6 bases at V and 5 bases at J, with 17 bases in the middle. The CDR3 runs to 14 residues. The germline V gene encodes CDR1 MDHEN and CDR2 SYDVKM. The CDR3 DNA reads TGTGCCAGCAGACGGAATCTCCCAGGGGACGAGCAGTACTTC. It specifies CASRRNLPGDEQYF.

DNA for the CDR3: TGCGCCAGCAGTCAATCGGGCGGCAAACCCCGATTGTACTCCTACGAGCAGTACGTC. This encodes CASSQSGGKPRLYSYEQYV. J is TRBJ2-7 and V is TRBV23-1; D is unclear. TRBV23-1 is treated as an ORF (open reading frame) with a function not yet certain. The CDR3 spans 19 residues. Trimming stripped 0 bases from V and 0 bases from J, with 21 bases between.

The V gene is TRBV10-1, the J gene TRBJ2-5, with D tentatively TRBD2 (5 bases). This CDR3 has 15 amino acids. Germline lookup yields CDR1 WNHNN and CDR2 SYGVQD (reference sequence). The V gene lost 6 bases and the J gene lost 2 bases, with 16 bases spanning the gap. The CDR3 region is CASRGLTSRQETQYF. CDR3 nucleotides: TGCGCCAGCAGAGGACTTACTAGTCGGCAAGAGACCCAGTACTTC.

The chain has TRBV5-6 and TRBJ2-2, with a weak D call TRBD1 (6 bases). The CDR3 spans 16 residues. The germline V gene encodes CDR1 SGHDT and CDR2 YYEEEE. The V gene lost 0 bases and the J gene lost 5 bases, with 14 bases spanning the gap. The CDR3 sequence: CASSLAGLGATGELFF. The CDR3 region has the DNA TGTGCCAGCAGCTTGGCTGGGCTGGGGGCTACCGGGGAGCTGTTTTTT.

This chain joins TRBV5-1 and TRBJ1-1, with D perhaps matching TRBD1 (5 bases). V gave up 0 bases and J gave up 10 bases, with 16 bases separating them. Per germline, CDR1 SGHRS and CDR2 YFSETQ. The CDR3 totals 14 residues. CDR3 sequence (DNA): TGCGCCAGCAGCTTGGCAAGTTCGGGGCTCGGAGCTTTCTTT. Amino acids: CASSLASSGLGAFF.

V usage is TRBV30 and J usage is TRBJ1-4, with D perhaps TRBD1 (5 bases). Germline loops: CDR1 GTSNPN, CDR2 SVGIG (reference sequence). V was shortened by 2 bases and J by 7 bases, with 14 bases between the two germline ends. The CDR3 runs 14 residues. The CDR3 nucleotides read TGTGCCTGGAGTCATGGAGGGGAAGGTGAAAAACTGTTTTTT. It specifies CAWSHGGEGEKLFF.

J is TRBJ2-2 and V is TRBV2, with 7 positions matching TRBD2. Per germline, CDR1 SNHLY and CDR2 FYNNEI. CDR3 length: 14 residues. The trim removed 6 bases at V and 5 bases at J, leaving 6 bases unmatched. CDR3 residues: CASRTGGGTGELFF. CDR3 DNA: TGTGCCAGCAGAACCGGGGGAGGGACCGGGGAGCTGTTTTTT.

The CDR3 sequence: CASRRQGAGGYTF. Here the CDR3 DNA reads TGTGCCAGCAGGAGGCAGGGGGCAGGAGGCTACACCTTC. The chain links TRBV5-6 to TRBJ1-2; 8 bases agree with TRBD1. The CDR3 runs 13 residues. Looked up from germline, CDR1 is SGHDT and CDR2 is YYEEEE. The V and J ends lost 5 bases and 8 bases, in that order; junction bases with no gene match: 8.

This sequence joins TRBV10-3 and TRBJ1-1, with D possibly being TRBD1 (6 bases). Germline CDR1 is ENHRY and CDR2 is SYGVKD. Trimming left V 3 bases short and J 4 bases short, with 9 bases between. The CDR3 consists of 13 residues. For the CDR3, the DNA is TGTGCCATCAGTGACCGACAGGCCACTGAAGCTTTCTTT. Translation gives CAISDRQATEAFF.

The chain employs TRBV5-4 and TRBJ2-5, with unresolved D. CDR3 length: 14 amino acids. Germline CDR1 reads SGHNT; CDR2 reads YYREEE (reference sequence). Trimming pared 0 bases from V and 7 bases from J, leaving 13 bases between. Here the CDR3 DNA reads TGTGCCAGCAGCTTGGGCCGTGGCGACGGGACCCAGTACTTC. It specifies CASSLGRGDGTQYF.

The J gene is TRBJ1-1, the V gene TRBV11-2; D possibly corresponds to TRBD1 (6 bases). The CDR3 runs to 15 residues. Trimming left V 5 bases short and J 6 bases short, with 19 bases between. CDR1 and CDR2 (germline): SGHAT, FQNNGV. The CDR3: CASSLHRVGLAEAFF. The DNA of the CDR3 is TGTGCCAGCAGCCTTCACAGGGTAGGTCTAGCTGAAGCTTTCTTT.